These 32 T cell receptor beta chains share one sample of origin, sequenced in a study of T-cell memory formation after mild COVID-19. TCRdb re-called the 5' RACE reads through MiXCR, storing one row per CDR3 protein. The table records around 420,000 distinct CDR3 sequences, 24% of them present only once. What was sequenced was PBMCs or a T cell subset sorted from them (not recorded which). Every receptor here comes from an adult woman who had mild COVID-19 (a few samples of this study predate the infection). Cell type and time point are not known.

This clonotype was counted only a few times. The chain recombines TRBV5-1 with TRBJ1-2; D might be TRBD1 (6 bases). Germline V CDR1 and CDR2: SGHRS, YFSETQ. This CDR3 comprises 16 residues. V was trimmed by 0 bases and J by 5 bases, leaving 17 bases between them. The CDR3 spells CASSLAPGAVGYGYTF. CDR3 nucleotide sequence: TGCGCCAGCAGCTTGGCCCCGGGGGCAGTTGGGTATGGCTACACCTTC.

This clonotype was detected a few times. The chain recombines TRBV6-5 with TRBJ2-7; TRBD2 is a possible D gene (6 bases). CDR3 length: 12 residues. Germline-derived CDR1 and CDR2 are MNHEY and SVGAGI. The V gene lost 6 bases and the J gene lost 7 bases, with 13 bases spanning the gap. The CDR3 loop is CASSHGLAEQYF. The CDR3 nucleotides are TGTGCCAGCAGCCACGGGCTAGCGGAGCAGTACTTC.

The chain is built from TRBV5-1 and TRBJ2-1, with D hard to call. This CDR3 region has 17 residues. Germline V gives CDR1 SGHRS, CDR2 YFSETQ. Trimming stripped 3 bases from V and 3 bases from J, with 19 bases between. The CDR3 sequence is CASSSTGPEVGYNEQFF. The CDR3 bases are TGCGCCAGCAGCTCGACGGGCCCCGAGGTCGGCTACAATGAGCAGTTCTTC.

The chain carries TRBV12-3 or TRBV12-4 and TRBJ1-1, with a tentative D call TRBD1 (5 bases). Trimming cost V 3 bases and J 4 bases, with 12 bases left between them. The CDR3 is 14 amino acids. The CDR3 DNA is TGTGCCAGCAGTTTTCATGGGGGAGGCACTGAAGCTTTCTTT. Translated, it gives CASSFHGGGTEAFF.

This clonotype was recorded a few times. The V and J genes are TRBV9 and TRBJ1-2, with a tentative D call TRBD1 (6 bases). Trimming removed 1 base at V and 6 bases at J, with 7 bases between. CDR1 is SGDLS, CDR2 YYNGEE, per germline. The CDR3 is 12 residues long. CDR3 coding DNA: TGTGCCAGCAGCGTAACAGGGCATGGCTACACCTTC. Protein: CASSVTGHGYTF.

The V and J genes are TRBV20-1 and TRBJ2-1, with TRBD2 matching over 9 bases. The J segment lost 7 bases and the V segment lost 0 bases, leaving 7 bases of the junction unmatched. In germline, CDR1 is DFQATT, CDR2 SNEGSKA (reference sequence). This CDR3 comprises 15 residues. Here the CDR3 reads CSARDVSGSGNEQFF. DNA for the CDR3: TGCAGTGCTAGAGACGTTAGCGGGAGTGGGAATGAGCAGTTCTTC.

The rearrangement joins TRBV20-1 to TRBJ1-3; D ambiguous. V lost 6 bases and J lost 1, with 10 bases in between. This CDR3 comprises 13 residues. Germline assignment: CDR1 DFQATT and CDR2 SNEGSKA (reference sequence). Here the CDR3 DNA reads TGCAGTGCCCCGACGGGTTCTGGAAACACCATATATTTT. Protein product: CSAPTGSGNTIYF.

The CDR3 here is CASSAPPGQGYEQYF. The DNA for the CDR3 is TGTGCCAGCAGCGCTCCACCGGGACAGGGTTACGAGCAGTACTTC. The V and J genes are TRBV7-9 and TRBJ2-7; TRBD1 aligns across 9 bases. The ends lost 5 bases at V and 4 bases at J; junction bases unmatched: 9. Germline values: CDR1 SEHNR, CDR2 FQNEAQ (reference sequence). The CDR3 runs to 15 residues.

Many counts were recorded for this clonotype. V gene TRBV6-4 combines with J gene TRBJ2-3; 11 bases fit TRBD2. Germline values: CDR1 MRHNA, CDR2 SNTAGT. The CDR3 is made up of 14 amino acids. Trimming at V came to 0 bases and at J to 14 bases, leaving 7 bases not matched to a gene. CDR3 coding DNA: TGTGCCAGCAGTGACTCACTAGCGGGAGCAAAAGTGTATTTT. Translating it yields CASSDSLAGAKVYF.

This clonotype has more than one count but fewer than ten. V usage is TRBV7-8 and J usage is TRBJ2-1; 10 bases are a match to TRBD2. CDR1 SGHVS and CDR2 FQNEAQ come from the germline V gene. CDR3 size: 15 residues. The junction had 3 bases not matched to a gene; V was cut back by 4 bases and J by 3 bases. The CDR3 loop is CASSSLAGDYNEQFF. The DNA of the CDR3 is TGTGCCAGCAGCTCCCTAGCGGGGGACTACAATGAGCAGTTCTTC. Using reference TRBV7-8 and TRBJ2-1 for the parts outside the CDR3, the full variable domain is GAGVSQSPRYKVAKRGQDVALRCDPISGHVSLFWYQQALGQGPEFLTYFQNEAQLDKSGLPSDRFFAERPEGSVSTLKIQRTQQEDSAVYLCASSSLAGDYNEQFFGPGTRLTVL.

This clonotype was counted a few times. This chain joins TRBV29-1 and TRBJ1-5; D is possibly TRBD1 (6 bases). There are 14 residues in the CDR3. V was pared by 4 bases and J by 2 bases, with 12 bases between. Germline V gene lookup returns CDR1 SQVTM and CDR2 ANQGSEA. The DNA for the CDR3 is TGCAGCGTTGCAGGGGCTGGAGGCAATCAGCCCCAGCATTTT. This codes for CSVAGAGGNQPQHF. The full variable domain, in which reference TRBV29-1 and TRBJ1-5 provide the parts outside the CDR3, is SAVISQKPSRDICQRGTSLTIQCQVDSQVTMMFWYRQQPGQSLTLIATANQGSEATYESGFVIDKFPISRPNLTFSTLTVSNMSPEDSSIYLCSVAGAGGNQPQHFGDGTRLSIL.

This clonotype was seen more than once but under ten times. The V and J genes are TRBV24-1 and TRBJ2-1; no definite D call. This CDR3 spans 13 amino acids. Germline CDR1 and CDR2: KGHDR and SFDVKD. V was clipped by 0 bases and J by 9 bases, with 8 bases between them. CDR3: CATSDLQVGEQFF. CDR3 DNA sequence: TGTGCCACCAGTGATTTGCAAGTGGGTGAGCAGTTCTTC.

This clonotype was counted ten times or more. The V and J genes are TRBV20-1 and TRBJ1-1, with D perhaps matching TRBD1 (5 bases). In germline, CDR1 is DFQATT, CDR2 SNEGSKA (reference sequence). This CDR3 region has 13 residues. Trimming left V 6 bases short and J 4 bases short, with 15 bases between. The CDR3 nucleotides read TGCAGTGCACCGAGCGGGGACCTCACTGAAGCTTTCTTT. Its translation: CSAPSGDLTEAFF.

The CDR3 loop is CASSERAGGGNEQFF. The CDR3, as DNA: TGTGCCAGCAGTGAGAGGGCGGGGGGGGGCAATGAGCAGTTCTTC. The chain uses TRBV6-1 and TRBJ2-1; TRBD2 matches at 9 bases. Germline V gene lookup returns CDR1 MNHNS and CDR2 SASEGT. CDR3 size: 15 residues. The V segment lost 3 bases and the J segment 6 bases; nucleotides outside the gene matches: 6.

The rearrangement joins TRBV6-1 to TRBJ1-2; D call uncertain. The CDR3 totals 13 residues. Trimming removed 4 bases at V and 3 bases at J, with 9 bases between. Germline V gene data show CDR1 as MNHNS and CDR2 as SASEGT. The CDR3 loop reads CASSVVVHYGYTF. The DNA for the CDR3 is TGTGCCAGCAGTGTAGTGGTGCACTATGGCTACACCTTC.

A few counts support this clonotype. The V gene is TRBV6-5, the J gene TRBJ2-3; TRBD1 matches 9 bases. CDR1 and CDR2 from the germline V gene are MNHEY and SVGAGI. V lost 5 bases to trimming and J lost 1 base; unmatched junction nucleotides: 7. The CDR3 length is 16 residues. The CDR3 DNA is TGTGCCAGCAGTGTACAGGGGGCGCTGGGCACAGATACGCAGTATTTT. Protein: CASSVQGALGTDTQYF.

This clonotype was picked up one time. V gene TRBV11-3 combines with J gene TRBJ2-7; possible D gene TRBD2, 6 bases. This CDR3 is 15 amino acids long. Germline CDR1 and CDR2: SGHNT and YENEEA. Trimming removed 5 bases from V and 0 bases from J, with 14 bases in between. In DNA form, the CDR3 reads TGTGCCAGCAGCAAGGGACTTTCGAGCTCCTACGAGCAGTACTTC. Translating gives CASSKGLSSSYEQYF.

The table lists this clonotype with many counts. The chain employs TRBV3-1 and TRBJ2-7; D is possibly TRBD1 (6 bases). CDR1 LGHDT and CDR2 YNNKEL come from the germline V gene (reference sequence). This CDR3 contains 12 residues. The ends were cut back, 6 bases at V and 7 bases at J, with 13 bases in the middle. In DNA form, the CDR3 reads TGTGCCAGCAGTCAGGACAGAGGGGAGCAGTACTTC. Translation: CASSQDRGEQYF.

The genes are TRBV29-1 and TRBJ1-4; 7 bases match TRBD1. The V gene's germline CDR1 is SQVTM and CDR2 ANQGSEA. The CDR3 runs to 13 residues. Trimming took 8 bases from V and 7 from J; bases not matched to a gene: 10. In DNA, the CDR3 is TGCAGCATCCTAGACAGGGACGGTGAAAAACTGTTTTTT. This gives the protein CSILDRDGEKLFF.

The chain carries TRBV30 and TRBJ2-3; TRBD2 aligns across 9 bases. The CDR3 loop spans 16 amino acids. Germline V lookup: CDR1 GTSNPN, CDR2 SVGIG (reference sequence). Trimming took 0 bases from V and 2 from J; bases not matched to a gene: 6. In DNA form, the CDR3 reads TGTGCCTGGAGTGTGGAGTGGACTAGCGTCACAGATACGCAGTATTTT. Amino acids: CAWSVEWTSVTDTQYF.

This rearrangement joins TRBV3-1 to TRBJ2-7, with 12 bases lining up with TRBD2. Germline CDR1 and CDR2: LGHDT and YNNKEL (reference sequence). Germline trimming cut 0 bases from V and 7 bases from J; bases unmatched to any gene: 19. This CDR3 is 20 amino acids long. The CDR3 spells CASSQERLAGGQRTFREQYF. The CDR3 nucleotides read TGTGCCAGCAGCCAAGAACGGCTAGCGGGGGGGCAAAGAACGTTCCGAGAGCAGTACTTC.

This clonotype was detected only a few times. The chain links TRBV2 to TRBJ1-2; D is unresolved. This CDR3 contains 14 residues. Looked up from germline, CDR1 is SNHLY and CDR2 is FYNNEI. Trimming stripped 6 bases from V and 2 bases from J, with 13 bases between. The CDR3 DNA is TGTGCCAGCAGGACCCCGGCGGTAAACTATGGCTACACCTTC. Translating gives CASRTPAVNYGYTF. The variable domain in full, completed from reference TRBV2 and TRBJ1-2, reads EPEVTQTPSHQVTQMGQEVILRCVPISNHLYFYWYRQILGQKVEFLVSFYNNEISEKSEIFDDQFSVERPDGSNFTLKIRSTKLEDSAMYFCASRTPAVNYGYTFGSGTRLTVV.

The chain employs TRBV20-1 and TRBJ2-5; tentatively, D is TRBD1 or TRBD2 (5 bases each). The CDR3 spans 17 residues. Germline V gene sequence: CDR1 DFQATT, CDR2 SNEGSKA (reference sequence). Trimming removed 1 base at V and 5 bases at J, with 23 bases between. The CDR3 spells CSARGQTTGTSWETQYF. The CDR3 nucleotides are TGCAGTGCTAGAGGCCAGACTACCGGGACCAGTTGGGAGACCCAGTACTTC.

The CDR3 region has the DNA TGTGCCAGCAGCGGCAATAGCTATGGCTACACCTTC. Protein: CASSGNSYGYTF. This chain uses TRBV12-3 or TRBV12-4 with TRBJ1-2; D call uncertain. There are 12 residues in the CDR3. Trimming shortened V by 6 bases and J by 4 bases, and 9 bases separated the two germline ends.

This clonotype has just a few counts. CDR3: CASSLIHGNTEAFF. In DNA form, the CDR3 reads TGCGCCAGCAGCTTGATTCACGGCAACACTGAAGCTTTCTTT. The chain has TRBV5-1 and TRBJ1-1; D is unresolved. Per germline, CDR1 SGHRS and CDR2 YFSETQ. V lost 1 base and J 2 bases, leaving 9 bases between the germline ends. The CDR3 consists of 14 residues.

The chain combines TRBV6-1 with TRBJ2-5, with 8 bases aligning to TRBD2. With 2 bases clipped from V and 5 bases from J, the junction kept 7 bases outside the gene matches. Germline V lookup: CDR1 MNHNS, CDR2 SASEGT. The CDR3 contains 15 residues. CDR3 sequence (DNA): TGTGCCAGCAGTGAAACTAGCGGAGGTTCGGAGACCCAGTACTTC. Its translation: CASSETSGGSETQYF.

This clonotype has more than one count but fewer than ten. The gene calls are TRBV7-8 and TRBJ1-1; unclear D gene. Trimming cost V 7 bases and J 1 base, with 13 bases left between them. Germline loops: CDR1 SGHVS, CDR2 FQNEAQ. The CDR3 runs 14 residues. DNA of the CDR3: TGTGCCAGCACCGATCGGAGACAGAACACTGAAGCTTTCTTT. It translates to CASTDRRQNTEAFF.

This clonotype was detected a few times. The chain joins TRBV25-1 to TRBJ2-7; 7 bases are a match to TRBD1. The CDR3 is 11 amino acids. V was clipped by 7 bases and J by 3 bases; unmatched bases: 0. Germline V gives CDR1 MGHDK, CDR2 SYGVNS. CDR3 in DNA: TGTGCCAGCACAGGGGGCTACGAGCAGTACTTC. Amino acids: CASTGGYEQYF.

There are a few counts of this clonotype. This chain links TRBV20-1 with TRBJ1-3, with a possible D match to TRBD1 (5 bases). The CDR3 consists of 15 residues. Per the germline V gene, CDR1 is DFQATT and CDR2 is SNEGSKA (reference sequence). V gave up 0 bases and J gave up 2 bases, with 11 bases separating them. As DNA, the CDR3 is TGCAGTGCTAGAGATCGCGGGGCGCCTGGAAACACCATATATTTT. Translating it yields CSARDRGAPGNTIYF.

The chain joins TRBV2 to TRBJ2-7; the D gene could be TRBD1 or TRBD2 (5 bases each). The CDR3 is 16 amino acids. Trimming removed 3 bases at V and 5 bases at J, with 20 bases between. Germline-derived CDR1 and CDR2 are SNHLY and FYNNEI. The CDR3 sequence: CASSDRRTLGPDEQYF. DNA of the CDR3: TGTGCCAGCAGTGACCGCAGGACACTAGGCCCCGACGAGCAGTACTTC.

The chain carries TRBV19 and TRBJ1-3; TRBD1 matches 11 bases. This CDR3 spans 18 amino acids. In germline, CDR1 is LNHDA, CDR2 SQIVND (reference sequence). The ends lost 1 base at V and 2 bases at J; junction bases unmatched: 7. The CDR3 sequence is CASSIVFGQGAAGNTIYF. The CDR3 DNA reads as TGTGCCAGTAGTATAGTCTTTGGACAGGGGGCTGCTGGAAACACCATATATTTT.

This chain links TRBV12-3 or TRBV12-4 with TRBJ2-1; perhaps TRBD1 as D (5 bases). There are 17 residues in the CDR3. V gave up 5 bases and J gave up 2 bases, with 19 bases separating them. The CDR3 coding sequence is TGTGCCAGCAGTCTATGGATAGACAGTCCTCCCTACAATGAGCAGTTCTTC. As protein: CASSLWIDSPPYNEQFF.